This record concerns one T cell receptor (beta chain) sequence. TCRdb's table, derived via immunoSEQ multiplex PCR, lists solely in-frame clones and lacks some. This sample has about 84,000 clones, with around 84% found just once. The record originates from a study of cytotoxic CD8 clonotypes in ibrutinib-treated CLL. Study-level information: Productive templates averaged roughly 270,000 per sample, and productive rearrangements roughly 90,000.

The germline V and J ends were trimmed by 3 bases and 4 bases, with 3 bases remaining between them. Germline CDR1 and CDR2: SGDLS and YYNGEE. The CDR3 is 11 amino acids. The V and J genes are TRBV9 and TRBJ2-3; D remains unclear. The sequencing here drew on PBMCs, taken before ibrutinib treatment. The receptor comes from a human donor with chronic lymphocytic leukemia. The CDR3 DNA sequence: TGTGCCAGCAGCGATTCAGATACGCAGTATTTT. Protein product: CASSDSDTQYF.